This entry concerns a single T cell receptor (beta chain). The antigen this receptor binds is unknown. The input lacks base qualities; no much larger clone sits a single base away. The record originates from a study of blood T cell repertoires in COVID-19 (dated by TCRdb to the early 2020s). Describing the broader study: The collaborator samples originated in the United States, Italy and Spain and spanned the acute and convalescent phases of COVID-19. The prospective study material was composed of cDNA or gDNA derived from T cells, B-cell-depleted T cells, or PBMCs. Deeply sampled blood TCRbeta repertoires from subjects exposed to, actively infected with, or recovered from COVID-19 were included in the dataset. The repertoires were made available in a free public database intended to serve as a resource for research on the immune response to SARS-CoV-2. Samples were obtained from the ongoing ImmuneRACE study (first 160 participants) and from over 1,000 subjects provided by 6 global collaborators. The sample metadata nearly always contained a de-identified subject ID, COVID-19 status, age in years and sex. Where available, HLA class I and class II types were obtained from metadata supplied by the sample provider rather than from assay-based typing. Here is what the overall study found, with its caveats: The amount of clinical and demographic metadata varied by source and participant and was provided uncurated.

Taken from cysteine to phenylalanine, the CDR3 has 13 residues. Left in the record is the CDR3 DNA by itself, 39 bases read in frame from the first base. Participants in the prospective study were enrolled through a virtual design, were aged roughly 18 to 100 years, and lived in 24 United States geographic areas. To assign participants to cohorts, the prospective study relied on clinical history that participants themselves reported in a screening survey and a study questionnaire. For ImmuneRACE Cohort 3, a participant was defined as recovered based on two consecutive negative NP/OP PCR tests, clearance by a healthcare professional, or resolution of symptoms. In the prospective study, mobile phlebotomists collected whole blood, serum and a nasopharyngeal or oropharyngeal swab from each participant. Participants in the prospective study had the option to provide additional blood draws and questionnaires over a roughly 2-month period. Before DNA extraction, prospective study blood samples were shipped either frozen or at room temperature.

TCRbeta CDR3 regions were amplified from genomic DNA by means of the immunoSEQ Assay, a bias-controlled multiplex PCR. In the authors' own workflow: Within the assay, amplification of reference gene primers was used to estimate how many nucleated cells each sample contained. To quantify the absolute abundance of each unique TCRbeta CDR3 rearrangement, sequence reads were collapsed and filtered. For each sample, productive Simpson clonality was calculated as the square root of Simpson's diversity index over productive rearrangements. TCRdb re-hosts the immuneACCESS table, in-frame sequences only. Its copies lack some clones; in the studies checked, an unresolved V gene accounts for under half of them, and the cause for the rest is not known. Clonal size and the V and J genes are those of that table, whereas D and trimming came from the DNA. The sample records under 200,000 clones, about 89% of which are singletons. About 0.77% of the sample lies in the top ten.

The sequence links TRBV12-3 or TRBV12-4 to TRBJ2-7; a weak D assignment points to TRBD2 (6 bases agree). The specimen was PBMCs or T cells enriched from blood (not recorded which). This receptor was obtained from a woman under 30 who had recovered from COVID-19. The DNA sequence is TGTGCTACCCAAGGCGGGGCGCAGGACGAGCAGTACTTC. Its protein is CATQGGAQDEQYF.